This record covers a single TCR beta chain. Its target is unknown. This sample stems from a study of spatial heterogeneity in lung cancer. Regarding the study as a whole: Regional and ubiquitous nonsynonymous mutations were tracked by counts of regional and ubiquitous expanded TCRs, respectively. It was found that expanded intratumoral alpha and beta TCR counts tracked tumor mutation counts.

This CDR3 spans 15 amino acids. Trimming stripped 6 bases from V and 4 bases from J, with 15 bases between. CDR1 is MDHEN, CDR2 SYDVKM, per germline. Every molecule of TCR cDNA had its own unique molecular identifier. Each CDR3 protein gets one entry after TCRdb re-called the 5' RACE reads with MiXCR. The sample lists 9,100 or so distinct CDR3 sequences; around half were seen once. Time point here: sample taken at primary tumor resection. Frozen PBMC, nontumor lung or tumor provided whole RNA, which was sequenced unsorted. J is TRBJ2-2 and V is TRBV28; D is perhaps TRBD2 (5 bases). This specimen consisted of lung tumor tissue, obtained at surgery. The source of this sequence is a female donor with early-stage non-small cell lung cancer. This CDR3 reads CASSRIGRATGELFF. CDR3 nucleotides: TGTGCCAGCAGCCGTATCGGGCGGGCCACCGGGGAGCTGTTTTTT.